This T cell receptor (beta chain) was identified in a study of beta chain features in type 1 diabetes (dated by TCRdb to 2017 to 2018). About the investigation overall: No differences in mean age, gender distribution, total cell number or subset yield were found between patients and healthy donors. Regulatory and stem cell-like memory subsets were isolated from only 8 patients and roughly 8 healthy donors, whereas naive and central memory subsets came from all 30 or so donors. A total of approximately 100,000,000 sorted cells were examined across all samples, and the number of cells per subset was strongly correlated with RNA yield. The study compared TCRB repertoires of sorted circulating CD4+ T cell subsets between recently diagnosed type 1 diabetes patients and matched healthy donors.

Each donor gave one peripheral blood draw, about 110 mL on average, collected into heparinised tubes. A BD FACSAria II and a panel including CD45RO, CCR7, CD25, CD127, CD95 and CD27 were used to sort naive, central memory, regulatory and stem cell-like memory CD4+ T cells. Purity was above 95% for every sorted population. PBMCs were isolated right away by Lymphoprep density gradient centrifugation and were stained directly, without culture. Samples were stained and sorted in pairs, with one healthy donor and one patient per experiment, so that batch effects were minimized. This clone was counted only a few times. This clone's antigen is unknown. Within one base of it there is no much larger clone, and no base qualities were kept. Counted from cysteine to phenylalanine, this CDR3 has 17 amino acids. Left in the record is the CDR3 DNA by itself, 51 bases read in frame from the first base. V is cut by 5 bases and J by 4 bases, and the space between the germline ends is 18 bases. The germline V gene yields SGHTA for CDR1 and FQGNSA for CDR2.

The entire isolated RNA was reverse transcribed using the High Capacity cDNA Reverse Transcription Kit, and thus expressed TCRB transcripts were sequenced. Naive, central memory and regulatory T cell samples underwent deep immunoSEQ sequencing, averaging roughly 3.5 million total reads per sample. Sorted cells were lysed in RLT buffer and RNA was extracted with DNase-treated RNeasy Micro or Mini kits, depending on cell number. To prevent cross-contamination, every cell subset was processed on its own, while patient and healthy donor samples were processed together. Using the immunoSEQ multiplex PCR, TCRB sequences were amplified from cDNA into 87-bp fragments spanning the CDR3 region. Sequencing of the amplicons was done on the Illumina HiSeq platform. Per the original workflow: Synthetic template baselines were used to correct PCR bias computationally, reads within Hamming distance 2 were collapsed, and singletons that could not be merged were discarded. Reads were aligned against IMGT so that V, D and J genes, CDR3 length and insertions or deletions at six rearrangement sites could be assigned. Clonotype counts were normalized to sorted cell number within each subset before computing true diversity and Gini coefficients with the tcR R package. The overlap coefficient, calculated on TCRB nucleotide sequences, was used to quantify repertoire sharing. This immuneACCESS table, as held by TCRdb, lists in-frame sequences with V and J called but not all clones. Of the missing ones, under half trace to an unresolved V gene in checked studies; the others have no known cause. V, J and clone size are those of that table, while D and trimming were read from the DNA. The sample contains under 130,000 clones, around 30% of them found a single time. Jointly, the top ten make up under 0.55% of the sample.

Results and caveats for the whole study, not just this receptor: Sequencing cDNA rather than genomic DNA could over-represent highly expressing activated cells, although activation and CD3 levels did not differ between groups. In all four CD4+ subsets, TCRB CDR3 length was moderately but significantly shorter in type 1 diabetes patients. Because small numbers of individuals were included in the HLA sub-analyses, any influence of HLA type on TCRB rearrangement was left unresolved. Fewer insertions and more nucleotide deletions at VDJ recombination sites were observed in patients with type 1 diabetes, implying thymic rearrangement abnormalities. PCR might favor shorter templates, but patient and control samples were amplified and corrected together, so any skew would affect both groups equally. The naive, central memory and regulatory TCRB repertoires appeared to resemble one another more closely among patients than among healthy donors.

This TCR was sampled from a woman between 18 and 29 years old with type 1 diabetes. The sequenced sample consisted of central memory CD4+ T cells from blood. This chain is built from TRBV7-2 and TRBJ2-6, with TRBD1 tentatively as D gene (6 bases match). The nucleotide sequence reads as follows: TGTGCCAGCAGCCCGACAGGTGGTGGAACCGGGGCCAACGTCCTGACTTTC. Translation gives CASSPTGGGTGANVLTF.